This is a list of T cell receptor beta chains from one sample in a study of blood T cell repertoires in COVID-19. Profiling relied on immunoSEQ multiplex PCR, and the TCRdb table lists in-frame clones only, not all of them. The table has 150,000 to 200,000 clones, around 88% seen once; the top ten hold over 4.5%. Sequencing input: peripheral blood. These receptors were collected from a human donor in a cohort sampled during active COVID-19. Both conserved end residues are part of each CDR3. The order of the fields is J gene, clone size, D gene, V gene, CDR3 DNA, CDR3 protein. D genes are given only for firm matches. Some rows mark clone size as missing; the rest say once, few, many or name a class of expanded clone.

TRBJ2-1 | - | TRBD2 | TRBV24-1 | TGTGCCACCAGTGTTGGCGGGAGCTCCTACAATGAGCAGTTCTTC | CATSVGGSSYNEQFF
TRBJ1-6 | - | TRBD1 | TRBV28 | TGTGCCAGCAGTTCCCAGGGGGCGCCCCCTTCACCCCTCCACTTT | CASSSQGAPPSPLHF
TRBJ1-2 | - | - | TRBV7-2 | TGTGCCAGCAGCCTTGACAGGAATAATGGCTACACCTTC | CASSLDRNNGYTF
TRBJ2-3 | - | TRBD1 | TRBV7-2 | TGTGCCAGCAGCTCTAAGACAGGGTACAGCACAGATACGCAGTATTTT | CASSSKTGYSTDTQYF
TRBJ2-7 | many | - | TRBV5-6 | TGTGCCAGCAGCTTGGGGACACACGAGCAGTACTTC | CASSLGTHEQYF
TRBJ2-2 | few | TRBD2 | TRBV30 | TGTGCCTGGAGTGTATTAGCGGGAGACACCGGGGAGCTGTTTTTT | CAWSVLAGDTGELFF
TRBJ2-3 | - | TRBD2 | TRBV4-1 | TGCGCCAGCAGCCAACCGGGGGGTAGCGGATACACAGATACGCAGTATTTT | CASSQPGGSGYTDTQYF
TRBJ2-7 | - | - | TRBV5-1 | TGCGCCAGCAGCCCTTACCGCGAACCCTACGAGCAGTACTTC | CASSPYREPYEQYF
TRBJ1-3 | - | - | TRBV9 | TGTGCCAGCAGCGCCTTCCGAGGGGGTGGCTCTGGAAACACCATATATTTT | CASSAFRGGGSGNTIYF
TRBJ1-4 | - | - | TRBV5-4 | TGTGCCAGCAGCTTAAACGGCGGGGTGGATGAAAAACTGTTTTTT | CASSLNGGVDEKLFF
TRBJ2-7 | - | - | TRBV5-4 | TGTGCCAGCAGCTTGACGGGGCAGGGGCACTACGAGCAGTACTTC | CASSLTGQGHYEQYF
TRBJ2-3 | - | TRBD1 | TRBV24-1 | TGTGCCACCAGGGGTACAGGGGACGTGGATACGCAGTATTTT | CATRGTGDVDTQYF
TRBJ1-3 | - | TRBD1 | TRBV7-2 | TGTGCCAGCAGCTCTAGACAGGGGAATCGAAACACCATATATTTT | CASSSRQGNRNTIYF
TRBJ2-1 | - | TRBD2 | TRBV2 | TGTGCCAGCAGTGGTCTAGCGGGAGCATATGAGCAGTTCTTC | CASSGLAGAYEQFF
TRBJ2-5 | - | - | TRBV7-2 | TGTGCCAGCAGCTCGCGGGTCCAAGAGACCCAGTACTTC | CASSSRVQETQYF
TRBJ1-1 | few | - | TRBV24-1 | TGTGCCACCAGTGATTCAGGGGAAACTGAAGCTTTCTTT | CATSDSGETEAFF
TRBJ1-6 | - | TRBD1 | TRBV5-1 | TGCGCCAGCAGCTACCGGGACAGTCCTAATTCACCCCTCCACTTT | CASSYRDSPNSPLHF
TRBJ2-3 | - | TRBD1 | TRBV11-2 | TGTGCCAGCAGCATCGCGACAGGGGATACGCAGTATTTT | CASSIATGDTQYF
TRBJ2-5 | once | TRBD1 | TRBV6-2/TRBV6-3 | TGTGCCAGCAGTTACGGGACAGATCAAGAGACCCAGTACTTC | CASSYGTDQETQYF
TRBJ1-1 | - | - | TRBV4-1 | TGCGCCAGCAGCCAAGATCATGCGGCTGAAGCTTTCTTT | CASSQDHAAEAFF